This T cell receptor beta chain was observed in a study of regulatory T cells in long-lasting Graves disease. This clonotype was recorded at least ten times. Building of the TCR beta libraries involved iRepertoire HTBI primers and Arm-PCR of CDR3 regions. TCRdb used MiXCR to reprocess the multiplex PCR reads, holding one entry per CDR3 protein. Among around 500,000 distinct CDR3 sequences listed, 12% were seen once. The CDR3 runs 14 residues. Germline-derived CDR1 and CDR2 are SQVTM and ANQGSEA. V was pared by 3 bases and J by 2 bases, with 14 bases between. Time point described: newly diagnosed GD, antithyroid drugs for less than 3 months. The TCR library was prepared using RNA isolated from PBMCs. This sample also belongs to another study, concerning T cells in Graves' hyperthyroidism and ophthalmopathy.

This receptor was identified in a woman aged 30 to 39 with Graves disease. Sequencing was performed on peripheral blood mononuclear cells (PBMCs), taken at new diagnosis, from a patient treated with antithyroid drugs. The chain links TRBV29-1 to TRBJ2-7; TRBD2 is a possible D gene (5 bases). CDR3 amino acids: CSVDAWEFPYEQYF. Written as DNA, the CDR3 is TGCAGCGTTGACGCTTGGGAGTTCCCCTACGAGCAGTACTTC.